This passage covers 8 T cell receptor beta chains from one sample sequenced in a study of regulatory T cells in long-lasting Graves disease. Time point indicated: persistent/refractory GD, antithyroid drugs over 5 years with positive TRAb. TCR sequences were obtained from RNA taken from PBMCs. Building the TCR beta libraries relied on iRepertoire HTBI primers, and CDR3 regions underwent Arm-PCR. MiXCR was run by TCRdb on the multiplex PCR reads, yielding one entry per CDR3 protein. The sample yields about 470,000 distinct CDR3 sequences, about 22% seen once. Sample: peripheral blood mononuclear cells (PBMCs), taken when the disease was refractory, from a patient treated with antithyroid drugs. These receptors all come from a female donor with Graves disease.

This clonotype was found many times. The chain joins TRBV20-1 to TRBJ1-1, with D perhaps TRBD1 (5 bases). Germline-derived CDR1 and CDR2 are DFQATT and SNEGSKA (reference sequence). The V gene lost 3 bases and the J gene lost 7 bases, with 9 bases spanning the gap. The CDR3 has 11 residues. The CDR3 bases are TGCAGTGCTAGTCGAGGGGATGAAGCTTTCTTT. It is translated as CSASRGDEAFF.

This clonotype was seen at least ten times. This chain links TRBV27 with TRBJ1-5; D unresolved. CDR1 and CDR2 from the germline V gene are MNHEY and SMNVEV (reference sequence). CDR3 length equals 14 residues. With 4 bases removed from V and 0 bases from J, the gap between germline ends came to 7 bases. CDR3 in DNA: TGTGCCAGCAGTTCAGGAGATAGCAATCAGCCCCAGCATTTT. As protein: CASSSGDSNQPQHF.

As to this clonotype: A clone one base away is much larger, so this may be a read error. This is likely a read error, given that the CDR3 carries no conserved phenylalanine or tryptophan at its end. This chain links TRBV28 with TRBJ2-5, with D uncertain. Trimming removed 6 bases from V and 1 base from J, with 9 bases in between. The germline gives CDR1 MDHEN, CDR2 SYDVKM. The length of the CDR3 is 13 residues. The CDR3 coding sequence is TGTGCCAGCAGAAACCTCGCCCAAGAGACCCAGTACCTC. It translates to CASRNLAQETQYL.

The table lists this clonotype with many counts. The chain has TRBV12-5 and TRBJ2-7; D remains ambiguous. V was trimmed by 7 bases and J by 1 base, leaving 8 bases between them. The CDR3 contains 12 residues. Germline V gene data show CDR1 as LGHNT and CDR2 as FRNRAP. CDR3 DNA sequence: TGTGCTAGTGTAGGGAAGTCCTACGAGCAGTACTTC. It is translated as CASVGKSYEQYF.

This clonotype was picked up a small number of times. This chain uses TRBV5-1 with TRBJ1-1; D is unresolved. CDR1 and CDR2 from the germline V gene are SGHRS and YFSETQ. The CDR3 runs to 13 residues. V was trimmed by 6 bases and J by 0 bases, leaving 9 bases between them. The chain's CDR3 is CASILVMNTEAFF. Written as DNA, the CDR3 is TGCGCCAGCATTCTCGTGATGAACACTGAAGCTTTCTTT.

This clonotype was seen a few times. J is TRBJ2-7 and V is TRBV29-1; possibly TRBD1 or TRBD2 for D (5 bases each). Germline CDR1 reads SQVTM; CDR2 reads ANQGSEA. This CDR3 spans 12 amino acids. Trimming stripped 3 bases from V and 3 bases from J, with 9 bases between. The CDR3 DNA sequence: TGCAGCGTTGAGGACACTAGCTACGAGCAGTACTTC. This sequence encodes CSVEDTSYEQYF.

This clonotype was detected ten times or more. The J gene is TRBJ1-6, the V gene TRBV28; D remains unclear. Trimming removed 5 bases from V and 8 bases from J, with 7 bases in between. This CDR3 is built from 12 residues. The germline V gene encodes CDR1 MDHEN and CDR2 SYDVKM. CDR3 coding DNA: TGTGCCAGCAGTAGGTTAGATTCACCCCTCCACTTT. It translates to CASSRLDSPLHF.

This CDR3 reads CASSQDSLQGAFF. The CDR3 nucleotides read TGCGCCAGCAGCCAAGATAGCCTACAGGGAGCTTTCTTT. The chain uses TRBV4-3 and TRBJ1-1, with D perhaps matching TRBD1 (6 bases). The length of the CDR3 is 13 residues. The V gene's germline CDR1 is LGHNA and CDR2 YSLEER. Trimming stripped 0 bases from V and 10 bases from J, with 12 bases between.